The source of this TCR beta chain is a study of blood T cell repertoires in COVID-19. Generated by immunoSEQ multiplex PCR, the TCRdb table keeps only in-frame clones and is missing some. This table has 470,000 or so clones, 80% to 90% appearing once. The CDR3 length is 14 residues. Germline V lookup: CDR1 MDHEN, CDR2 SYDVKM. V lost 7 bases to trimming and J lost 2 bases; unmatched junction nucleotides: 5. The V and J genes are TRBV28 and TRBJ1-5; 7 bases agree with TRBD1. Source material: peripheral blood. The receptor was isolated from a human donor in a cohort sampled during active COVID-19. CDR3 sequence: CASTTGDGNQPQHF. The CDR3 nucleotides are TGTGCCAGCACCACAGGGGACGGCAATCAGCCCCAGCATTTT.